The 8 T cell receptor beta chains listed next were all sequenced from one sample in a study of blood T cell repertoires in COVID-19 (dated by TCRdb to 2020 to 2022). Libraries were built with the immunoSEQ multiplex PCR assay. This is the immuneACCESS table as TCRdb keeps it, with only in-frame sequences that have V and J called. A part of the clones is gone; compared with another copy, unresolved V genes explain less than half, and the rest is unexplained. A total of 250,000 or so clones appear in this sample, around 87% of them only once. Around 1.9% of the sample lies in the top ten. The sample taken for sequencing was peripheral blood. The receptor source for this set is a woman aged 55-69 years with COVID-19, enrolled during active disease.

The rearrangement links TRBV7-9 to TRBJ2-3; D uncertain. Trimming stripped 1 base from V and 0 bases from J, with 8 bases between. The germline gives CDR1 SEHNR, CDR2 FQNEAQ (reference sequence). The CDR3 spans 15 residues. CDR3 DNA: TGTGCCAGCAGCTTAGACTCACCTAGCACAGATACGCAGTATTTT. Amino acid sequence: CASSLDSPSTDTQYF.

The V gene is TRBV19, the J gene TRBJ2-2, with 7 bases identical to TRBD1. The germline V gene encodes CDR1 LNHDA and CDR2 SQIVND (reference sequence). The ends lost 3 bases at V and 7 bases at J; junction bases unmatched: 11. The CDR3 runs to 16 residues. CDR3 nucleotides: TGTGCCAGTAGTATGACAGGGCGATCATTGGTCGGGGAGCTGTTTTTT. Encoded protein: CASSMTGRSLVGELFF.

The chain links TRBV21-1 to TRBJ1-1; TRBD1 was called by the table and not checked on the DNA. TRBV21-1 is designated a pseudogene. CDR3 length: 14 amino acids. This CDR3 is CASRSTQGDTEAFF. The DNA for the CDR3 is TGTGCCAGCAGAAGTACCCAGGGGGACACTGAAGCTTTCTTT.

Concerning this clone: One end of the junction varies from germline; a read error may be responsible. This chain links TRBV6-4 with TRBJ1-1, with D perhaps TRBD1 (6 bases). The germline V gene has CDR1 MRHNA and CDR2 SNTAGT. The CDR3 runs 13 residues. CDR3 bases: TGTGCCAGCAGTGACGGTGGGGGCACTCAAGCTTTCTTT. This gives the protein CASSDGGGTQAFF.

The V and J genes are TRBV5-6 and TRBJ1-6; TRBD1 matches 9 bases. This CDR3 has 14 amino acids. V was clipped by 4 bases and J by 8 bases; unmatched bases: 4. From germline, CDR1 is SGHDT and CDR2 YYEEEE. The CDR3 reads CASSGTGSHSPLHF. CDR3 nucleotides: TGTGCCAGCAGCGGGACAGGGTCCCATTCACCCCTCCACTTT.

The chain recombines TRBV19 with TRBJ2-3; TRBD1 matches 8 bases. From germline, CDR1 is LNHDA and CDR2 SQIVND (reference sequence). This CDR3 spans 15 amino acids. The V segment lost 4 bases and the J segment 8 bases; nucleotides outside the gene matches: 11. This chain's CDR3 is CASSTGQDRSVTQYF. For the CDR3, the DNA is TGTGCCAGTAGTACGGGACAGGACCGGTCGGTTACGCAGTATTTT. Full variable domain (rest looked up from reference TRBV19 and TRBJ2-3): DGGITQSPKYLFRKEGQNVTLSCEQNLNHDAMYWYRQDPGQGLRLIYYSQIVNDFQKGDIAEGYSVSREKKESFPLTVTSAQKNPTAFYLCASSTGQDRSVTQYFGPGTRLTVL.

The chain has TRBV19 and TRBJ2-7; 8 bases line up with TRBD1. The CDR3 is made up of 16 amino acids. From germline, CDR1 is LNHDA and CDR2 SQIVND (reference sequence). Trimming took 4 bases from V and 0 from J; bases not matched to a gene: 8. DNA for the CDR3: TGTGCCAGTAGTACCATCGGACAGGGTAGCTCCTACGAGCAGTACTTC. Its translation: CASSTIGQGSSYEQYF.

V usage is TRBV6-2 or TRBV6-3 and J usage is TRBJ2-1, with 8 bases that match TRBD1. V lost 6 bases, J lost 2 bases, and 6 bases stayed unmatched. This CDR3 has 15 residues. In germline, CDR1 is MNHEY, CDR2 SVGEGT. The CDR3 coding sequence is TGTGCCAGCAGCCCTGACAGGGGTGCCTACAATGAGCAGTTCTTC. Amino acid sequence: CASSPDRGAYNEQFF.